The 19 T cell receptor beta chains in this list originate from one sample, sequenced in a study of CD8 T cells in ankylosing spondylitis. Their cognate antigens are unknown. Study conclusions and caveats: For ankylosing spondylitis blood, a TCR beta motif of 7 or 8 highly homologous variants appeared characteristic.

TCRdb itself ran the 5' RACE reads through MiXCR, one entry per CDR3 protein. This table has 700,000 to 1,000,000 distinct CDR3 sequences, about 11% appearing once. Sequences were obtained from blood, either unsorted or a sorted T cell fraction (not recorded which). Receptor source: a male donor with ankylosing spondylitis.

This clonotype was recorded at least ten times. This rearrangement joins TRBV20-1 to TRBJ2-5; D ambiguous. The CDR3 is 11 residues long. V dropped 3 bases and J dropped 7 bases, with 9 bases sitting between them. The germline CDR1 and CDR2 sequences are DFQATT and SNEGSKA (reference sequence). CDR3 residues: CSARGFRTQYF. DNA of the CDR3: TGCAGTGCTAGGGGGTTTCGGACCCAGTACTTC.

This clonotype has more than one count but fewer than ten. The genes are TRBV29-1 and TRBJ2-4; 12 nucleotides match TRBD2. In germline, CDR1 is SQVTM, CDR2 ANQGSEA. V dropped 0 bases and J dropped 1; count of bases not matched to a gene: 10. CDR3 size: 19 residues. CDR3 in amino acids: CSVEDRRLAGAGAKNIQYF. The CDR3, as DNA: TGCAGCGTTGAAGATCGGCGACTAGCGGGGGCAGGGGCCAAAAACATTCAGTACTTC. The full variable domain, its missing parts supplied by reference TRBV29-1 and TRBJ2-4, is SAVISQKPSRDICQRGTSLTIQCQVDSQVTMMFWYRQQPGQSLTLIATANQGSEATYESGFVIDKFPISRPNLTFSTLTVSNMSPEDSSIYLCSVEDRRLAGAGAKNIQYFGAGTRLSVL.

The V call is TRBV6-2 or TRBV6-3, the J call TRBJ1-1; 12 nucleotides match TRBD1. The germline V gene has CDR1 MNHEY and CDR2 SVGEGT. The CDR3 is 16 amino acids. With 6 bases clipped from V and 1 base from J, the junction kept 6 bases outside the gene matches. The CDR3 sequence is CASSAGTGGTNTEAFF. CDR3 sequence (DNA): TGTGCCAGCAGCGCCGGGACAGGGGGCACGAACACTGAAGCTTTCTTT.

At least ten counts were recorded for this clonotype. The gene calls are TRBV20-1 and TRBJ2-2; TRBD1 or TRBD2 may be the D gene (5 bases each). Germline V gene lookup returns CDR1 DFQATT and CDR2 SNEGSKA (reference sequence). V was trimmed by 0 bases and J by 6 bases, leaving 8 bases between them. The CDR3 is 13 amino acids. CDR3 residues: CSAREGRSGELFF. In DNA, the CDR3 is TGCAGTGCTAGAGAGGGACGGTCCGGGGAGCTGTTTTTT.

This clonotype appeared many times. V and J are TRBV7-2 and TRBJ2-7; unclear D gene. Germline loops: CDR1 SGHTA, CDR2 FQGNSA. CDR3 size: 12 residues. V lost 4 bases to trimming and J lost 2 bases, with 6 bases between them. CDR3 DNA sequence: TGTGCCAGCAGCTCCCAACCCTACGAGCAGTACTTC. This codes for CASSSQPYEQYF.

The V gene is TRBV4-3, the J gene TRBJ1-2; D remains ambiguous. Germline V CDR1 and CDR2: LGHNA, YSLEER. The CDR3 runs to 13 residues. Trimming shortened V by 1 base and J by 10 bases, and 13 bases separated the two germline ends. CDR3 sequence reads: CASSQGRDIAYTF. Here the CDR3 DNA reads TGCGCCAGCAGCCAAGGAAGGGATATAGCCTACACCTTC.

This clonotype was seen more than once but under ten times. The V call is TRBV20-1, the J call TRBJ1-5; D ambiguous. Trimming removed 0 bases from V and 5 bases from J, with 14 bases in between. The CDR3 loop spans 15 amino acids. Germline V gives CDR1 DFQATT, CDR2 SNEGSKA (reference sequence). Here the CDR3 reads CSARDPRKVDQPQHF. CDR3 nucleotides: TGCAGTGCTAGAGATCCCCGAAAAGTCGATCAGCCCCAGCATTTT.

This clonotype has only a few counts. The V gene is TRBV6-5, the J gene TRBJ1-5; 7 bases match TRBD1. V dropped 4 bases and J dropped 3; count of bases not matched to a gene: 6. The CDR3 has 15 residues. The germline gives CDR1 MNHEY, CDR2 SVGAGI. The CDR3 DNA is TGTGCCAGCAGTTTCGCGACAGGGATCAATCAGCCCCAGCATTTT. Translation gives CASSFATGINQPQHF.

The V call is TRBV21-1, the J call TRBJ1-6. TRBV21-1 is assigned pseudogene status. The CDR3 runs 15 residues. In nucleotides, the CDR3 is TGTGCCAGCACCCTACGGAGGGATTGGAATTCACCCCTCCACTTT. Protein sequence: CASTLRRDWNSPLHF.

This clonotype was recorded a few times. V gene TRBV7-2 combines with J gene TRBJ2-7; D unclear. Germline lookup yields CDR1 SGHTA and CDR2 FQGNSA. CDR3 length: 15 residues. Trimming cost V 5 bases and J 6 bases, with 20 bases left between them. CDR3 region: CASSAFPGPYTEQYF. Here the CDR3 DNA reads TGTGCCAGCAGCGCCTTCCCCGGGCCCTACACCGAGCAGTACTTC.

The sample holds a few counts of this clonotype. The rearrangement joins TRBV6-1 to TRBJ2-1; D is perhaps TRBD1 or TRBD2 (5 bases each). CDR1 and CDR2 (germline): MNHNS, SASEGT. With 5 bases removed from V and 5 bases from J, the gap between germline ends came to 13 bases. The CDR3 has 14 residues. The CDR3 nucleotides read TGTGCCAGCAGTCCGGCCGGGACGCACAATGAGCAGTTCTTC. Encoded protein: CASSPAGTHNEQFF.

In this sample, this clonotype turned up a few times. This chain connects TRBV29-1 to TRBJ2-7; weak D call: TRBD1 (6 bases). Germline lookup yields CDR1 SQVTM and CDR2 ANQGSEA. The CDR3 runs to 13 residues. V gave up 8 bases and J gave up 2 bases, with 16 bases separating them. CDR3 amino acids: CSTRIQGAYEQYF. CDR3 nucleotide sequence: TGCAGCACCCGCATACAGGGTGCCTACGAGCAGTACTTC.

The chain couples TRBV5-1 to TRBJ1-1; perhaps TRBD1 as D (5 bases). Germline V gene data show CDR1 as SGHRS and CDR2 as YFSETQ. The CDR3 spans 18 residues. V lost 4 bases to trimming and J lost 4 bases, with 26 bases between them. Here the CDR3 reads CASSALGSLPEGSTEAFF. CDR3 in DNA: TGCGCCAGCAGCGCGTTGGGCAGTCTACCGGAGGGGAGCACTGAAGCTTTCTTT.

This clonotype was picked up many times. The chain has TRBV5-1 and TRBJ1-1; D remains unclear. Trimming took 5 bases from V and 7 from J, leaving 18 bases between them. Germline lookup yields CDR1 SGHRS and CDR2 YFSETQ. The CDR3 sequence is 14 residues long. The CDR3 loop reads CASSSQPTPYEAFF. DNA for the CDR3: TGCGCCAGCAGTTCACAGCCTACCCCTTATGAAGCTTTCTTT. Full variable domain (outside the CDR3, taken from reference TRBV5-1 and TRBJ1-1): KAGVTQTPRYLIKTRGQQVTLSCSPISGHRSVSWYQQTPGQGLQFLFEYFSETQRNKGNFPGRFSGRQFSNSRSEMNVSTLELGDSALYLCASSSQPTPYEAFFGQGTRLTVV.

In this sample, this clonotype turned up many times. The chain couples TRBV29-1 to TRBJ1-5; TRBD1 aligns across 9 bases. With 7 bases clipped from V and 5 bases from J, the junction kept 9 bases outside the gene matches. The V gene's germline CDR1 is SQVTM and CDR2 ANQGSEA. CDR3 size: 14 residues. The DNA for the CDR3 is TGCAGCGCTGCTACAGGGGGCGCCCATCAGCCCCAGCATTTT. Amino acid sequence: CSAATGGAHQPQHF.

The V gene is TRBV20-1, the J gene TRBJ2-7, with D perhaps TRBD1 (6 bases). V was pared by 6 bases and J by 0 bases, with 12 bases between. The CDR3 totals 13 residues. Germline CDR1 reads DFQATT; CDR2 reads SNEGSKA (reference sequence). This chain's CDR3 is CSAGTWSSYEQYF. CDR3 nucleotide sequence: TGCAGTGCAGGGACATGGAGCTCCTACGAGCAGTACTTC.

The chain recombines TRBV7-9 with TRBJ1-1; D remains ambiguous. The CDR3 consists of 15 residues. CDR1 and CDR2 (germline): SEHNR, FQNEAQ (reference sequence). Trimming shortened V by 2 bases and J by 1 base, and 11 bases separated the two germline ends. CDR3 residues: CASSLWEQPNTEAFF. The DNA of the CDR3 is TGTGCCAGCAGCTTATGGGAGCAACCGAACACTGAAGCTTTCTTT. Supplemented by reference TRBV7-9 and TRBJ1-1, the full variable domain reads DTGVSQNPRHKITKRGQNVTFRCDPISEHNRLYWYRQTLGQGPEFLTYFQNEAQLEKSRLLSDRFSAERPKGSFSTLEIQRTEQGDSAMYLCASSLWEQPNTEAFFGQGTRLTVV.

This clonotype has a handful of counts. The chain has TRBV20-1 and TRBJ2-3; D gene unclear. V shed 6 bases and J shed 0 bases, with 13 bases lying between them. This CDR3 region has 14 residues. CDR1 and CDR2 from the germline V gene are DFQATT and SNEGSKA (reference sequence). The CDR3 protein is CSAPDFASTDTQYF. As DNA, the CDR3 is TGCAGTGCCCCCGACTTCGCTAGCACAGATACGCAGTATTTT.

The V call is TRBV28, the J call TRBJ1-6, with D possibly TRBD1 on 5 matching bases. The CDR3 contains 14 residues. CDR1 and CDR2 from the germline V gene are MDHEN and SYDVKM. The V end lost 6 bases, the J end lost 10 bases, and 16 bases lay between the germline ends. The CDR3 nucleotides read TGTGCCAGCAGATTACAATCAGGGAACTCACCCCTCCACTTT. Amino acid sequence: CASRLQSGNSPLHF.